Presented here are 22 T cell receptor beta chains from one specimen sequenced in a study. TCRdb analysed the RT-PCR reads with MiXCR anew, one entry per CDR3 protein. This table holds 5,000 to 8,000 distinct CDR3 sequences, approximately 89% found once. The specimen sequenced was memory CD4+ T cells from blood. The source is a female donor in good health, serving as a healthy control.

For this clonotype: Since it is a stray read in a library aimed at alpha chains, this beta chain has a size that is not meaningful. This sequence joins TRBV6-5 and TRBJ1-2; TRBD1 matches 11 bases. This CDR3 is 15 amino acids long. CDR1 MNHEY and CDR2 SVGAGI come from the germline V gene. V gave up 5 bases and J gave up 2 bases; unmatched junction bases: 4. As DNA, the CDR3 is TGTGCCAGCAGTCTGGACAGGGGGCAGAACTATGGCTACACCTTC. This sequence encodes CASSLDRGQNYGYTF.

About this clonotype: This beta chain is off target for a library built for alpha chains, so its abundance means little. This chain connects TRBV4-1 to TRBJ2-1; D is perhaps TRBD1 (6 bases). The CDR3 contains 16 residues. From germline, CDR1 is MGHRA and CDR2 YSYEKL. The germline V and J ends were trimmed by 2 bases and 4 bases, with 15 bases remaining between them. The CDR3 loop reads CASSQTGQLGYNEQFF. CDR3 in DNA: TGCGCCAGCAGCCAAACCGGACAGCTTGGGTACAATGAGCAGTTCTTC.

Comments on this clonotype: The library was built for alpha chains, so this beta chain is an off-target read and its size means little. The chain links TRBV5-6 to TRBJ2-5; 7 bases fit TRBD1. Germline V gene lookup returns CDR1 SGHDT and CDR2 YYEEEE. CDR3 length: 15 amino acids. The V and J ends lost 4 bases and 5 bases, in that order; junction bases with no gene match: 11. The CDR3 DNA reads as TGTGCCAGCAGCCCCTACAGGGGTGGGATGGAGACCCAGTACTTC. It codes for CASSPYRGGMETQYF.

Remarks on this clonotype: This beta chain came through as a stray read in a library set up for alpha chains, and its size says little. The V call is TRBV5-1, the J call TRBJ2-7, with 13 bases that match TRBD2. Germline-derived CDR1 and CDR2 are SGHRS and YFSETQ. Germline trimming cut 3 bases from V and 1 base from J; bases unmatched to any gene: 4. This CDR3 spans 16 amino acids. As DNA, the CDR3 is TGCGCCAGCAGCTCCGGACTAGCGGGAGTTTCCTACGAGCAGTACTTC. Protein: CASSSGLAGVSYEQYF.

Concerning this clonotype itself: With the library built for alpha chains, this beta chain is off target and its frequency is not meaningful. The chain is built from TRBV5-1 and TRBJ2-5, with D maybe TRBD1 (6 bases). The germline V gene has CDR1 SGHRS and CDR2 YFSETQ. The CDR3 runs 14 residues. Trimming cost V 0 bases and J 1 base, with 7 bases left between them. CDR3 amino acids: CASSLGTVQETQYF. The CDR3, as DNA: TGCGCCAGCAGCTTGGGGACAGTCCAAGAGACCCAGTACTTC.

As regards this clonotype: A library prepared for alpha chains yielded this beta chain as an off-target read; its size is of little meaning. V is TRBV27 and J is TRBJ1-2; possible D gene TRBD1, 6 bases. The CDR3 runs 14 residues. CDR1 and CDR2 from the germline V gene are MNHEY and SMNVEV (reference sequence). Deletions cut 2 bases from V and 7 bases from J, with 14 bases between. CDR3 bases: TGTGCCAGCAGTTTACAGGGGCCTCGGGGTGGCTACACCTTC. Amino acid sequence: CASSLQGPRGGYTF.

Remarks on this clonotype: Since it is a stray read in a library aimed at alpha chains, this beta chain has a size that is not meaningful. The chain couples TRBV7-2 to TRBJ2-1, with 7 nucleotides matching TRBD2. The CDR3 contains 13 residues. Germline values: CDR1 SGHTA, CDR2 FQGNSA. V dropped 11 bases and J dropped 5; count of bases not matched to a gene: 9. As DNA, the CDR3 is TGTGCCTCCGGAGGGCTAGCGGACAATGAGCAGTTCTTC. It specifies CASGGLADNEQFF.

About this clonotype: This beta chain came through as a stray read in a library set up for alpha chains, and its size says little. This chain joins TRBV12-3 or TRBV12-4 and TRBJ2-3, with D unresolved. CDR3 length: 15 amino acids. The ends were cut back, 2 bases at V and 3 bases at J, with 12 bases in the middle. CDR3 DNA sequence: TGTGCCAGCAGTTTATGGTCCCCCGCAACAGATACGCAGTATTTT. It specifies CASSLWSPATDTQYF.

With regard to this clonotype: The library was built for alpha chains, so this beta chain is an off-target read and its size means little. The chain carries TRBV30 and TRBJ2-1; D not certain. The CDR3 runs 14 residues. Germline values: CDR1 GTSNPN, CDR2 SVGIG (reference sequence). Trimming left V 0 bases short and J 4 bases short, with 10 bases between. The CDR3 is CAWSVQLFYNEQFF. CDR3 in DNA: TGTGCCTGGAGTGTACAGCTGTTTTACAATGAGCAGTTCTTC.

In the case of this clonotype: This beta chain is a stray sequence in a library constructed for alpha chains; its clone size is not meaningful. This sequence joins TRBV29-1 and TRBJ2-7, with TRBD2 identical over 9 bases. The ends lost 8 bases at V and 8 bases at J; junction bases unmatched: 13. This CDR3 is built from 13 residues. Germline V CDR1 and CDR2: SQVTM, ANQGSEA. CDR3 loop: CSIRTSDGVQQYF. The DNA of the CDR3 is TGCAGCATAAGGACTAGCGATGGAGTACAGCAGTACTTC.

Details on this clonotype: Because the library targeted alpha chains, this beta chain is an off-target read whose size means little. This chain links TRBV20-1 with TRBJ1-2; D ambiguous. The CDR3 runs to 11 residues. The V end was cut by 5 bases, the J end by 6 bases, with 10 bases between. From germline, CDR1 is DFQATT and CDR2 SNEGSKA (reference sequence). The CDR3 loop is CSAAGSDGYTF. Written as DNA, the CDR3 is TGCAGTGCTGCGGGAAGTGATGGCTACACCTTC.

The count of this clonotype is one. This beta chain is an off-target read within a library intended for alpha chains, so its frequency means little. In DNA, the CDR3 is TGTGCCAGCAGTTTAGCGGTAGGGACTGAAGCTTTCTTT. Encoded protein: CASSLAVGTEAFF. The rearrangement uses TRBV12-3 or TRBV12-4 and TRBJ1-1; D uncertain. The CDR3 covers 13 residues. The V end lost 0 bases, the J end lost 5 bases, and 7 bases lay between the germline ends.

On this clonotype itself: This beta chain is an off-target read within a library intended for alpha chains, so its frequency means little. The chain combines TRBV5-1 with TRBJ2-5, with D possibly TRBD1 on 6 matching bases. Germline V gene sequence: CDR1 SGHRS, CDR2 YFSETQ. CDR3 length: 15 amino acids. V lost 3 bases to trimming and J lost 4 bases, with 16 bases between them. The CDR3 reads CASSSDPGVGETQYF. CDR3 nucleotide sequence: TGCGCCAGCAGCTCGGACCCAGGGGTAGGAGAGACCCAGTACTTC.

Notes on this clonotype: Found in a library prepared for alpha chains, this beta chain is an off-target read, and its abundance has little meaning. V gene TRBV27 combines with J gene TRBJ1-5; perhaps TRBD1 as D (5 bases). This CDR3 has 12 amino acids. The V gene lost 8 bases and the J gene lost 3 bases, with 8 bases spanning the gap. Germline CDR1 is MNHEY and CDR2 is SMNVEV (reference sequence). CDR3 sequence: CASRDPNQPQHF. Written as DNA, the CDR3 is TGTGCCAGCCGGGACCCCAATCAGCCCCAGCATTTT.

Worth noting for this clonotype: For a library built for alpha chains, this beta chain is a stray read; little rests on its size. This chain links TRBV24-1 with TRBJ1-4; no reliable D call. Deletions cut 3 bases from V and 8 bases from J, with 12 bases between. CDR1 KGHDR and CDR2 SFDVKD come from the germline V gene. The CDR3 contains 14 residues. DNA of the CDR3: TGTGCCACCAGTGATCATACCGACGCGGAAAAACTGTTTTTT. Translated: CATSDHTDAEKLFF.

Comment on this clonotype: This beta chain turned up in a library designed for alpha chains; as an off-target read, its abundance says little. The chain carries TRBV5-4 and TRBJ2-5; D is possibly TRBD2 (5 bases). The V end was cut by 0 bases, the J end by 1 base, with 13 bases between. CDR1 and CDR2 (germline): SGHNT, YYREEE (reference sequence). The CDR3 has 16 amino acids. DNA for the CDR3: TGTGCCAGCAGCTTGGGAGGGATCACGGGCCAAGAGACCCAGTACTTC. Protein: CASSLGGITGQETQYF.

Points on this clonotype: This beta chain slipped into a library made for alpha chains as a stray read, so its size is not meaningful. The chain is built from TRBV7-8 and TRBJ1-1; TRBD1 agrees at 9 bases. Germline CDR1 and CDR2: SGHVS and FQNEAQ. Losses at the gene ends were 5 bases for V and 11 bases for J; bases not matched to a gene: 9. The CDR3 has 13 residues. CDR3 in amino acids: CASSRGQGISAFF. CDR3 DNA: TGTGCCAGCAGCCGGGGACAGGGCATAAGTGCTTTCTTT.

A remark on this clonotype: In a library made to pick up alpha chains, this beta chain is a stray read with a size that means little. This chain connects TRBV12-3 or TRBV12-4 to TRBJ1-2, with D hard to call. There are 14 residues in the CDR3. Trimming removed 8 bases at V and 2 bases at J, with 15 bases between. The chain's CDR3 is CASGGIRRNYGYTF. In nucleotides, the CDR3 is TGTGCCAGCGGTGGGATCCGACGGAACTATGGCTACACCTTC.

A remark on this clonotype: Because this beta chain is a stray read in a library intended to capture alpha chains, its abundance should not be given much weight. The CDR3 DNA sequence: TGCAGCGTTGACGAAGGTGGCACAGATACGCAGTATTTT. Translation: CSVDEGGTDTQYF. The V and J genes are TRBV29-1 and TRBJ2-3; D gene uncertain. In germline, CDR1 is SQVTM, CDR2 ANQGSEA. CDR3 length equals 13 residues. The ends were cut back, 3 bases at V and 1 base at J, with 8 bases in the middle.

As to this clonotype: This beta chain lies outside the target of a library built for alpha chains; its clone size means little. The chain is built from TRBV6-1 and TRBJ1-5; D is unclear. The V end was cut by 2 bases, the J end by 0 bases, with 11 bases between. This CDR3 is 16 amino acids long. CDR1 and CDR2 from the germline V gene are MNHNS and SASEGT. Written as DNA, the CDR3 is TGTGCCAGCAGTGAAAATCGTTTTTATAGCAATCAGCCCCAGCATTTT. Its protein product is CASSENRFYSNQPQHF.

Regarding this clonotype: The library was prepared for alpha chains; this beta chain is a stray read, so its frequency means little. The J gene is TRBJ2-5, the V gene TRBV18; 11 bases agree with TRBD1. V shed 7 bases and J 4 bases; nucleotides not matched to a gene: 5. Germline CDR1 is KGHSH and CDR2 is LQKENI. CDR3 size: 14 residues. The CDR3 DNA is TGTGCCAGCTTCCCCGGGACAGGGGGAGAGACCCAGTACTTC. This translates into CASFPGTGGETQYF.

Comment on this clonotype: Since it is a stray read in a library aimed at alpha chains, this beta chain has a size that is not meaningful. V usage is TRBV6-2 or TRBV6-3 and J usage is TRBJ2-2, with D unresolved. The CDR3 consists of 13 residues. Germline-derived CDR1 and CDR2 are MNHEY and SVGEGT. Trimming removed 5 bases from V and 2 bases from J, with 6 bases in between. The CDR3 DNA follows: TGTGCCAGCAGTGACACTAACACCGGGGAGCTGTTTTTT. This sequence encodes CASSDTNTGELFF.